Listed below are T cell receptor beta chains from one sample, sequenced in a study of shared clonotypes between healthy human individuals. Repertoires were generated with immunoSEQ multiplex PCR, while TCRdb's copy carries only in-frame clones and drops some. The sample records 2,100,000 or so clones, approximately 94% being singletons. Sample: naive CD4+ T cells sorted from blood. The receptors here all came from a man aged 18 to 29 in good health. The CDR3 runs from the conserved cysteine through the conserved F or W. The D gene is left open where the match is weak. Some rows mark clone size as missing; the rest say once, few, many or name a class of expanded clone.

NA TRBJ1-1 TRBV30 NA CAWIAQPNTEAFF TGTGCCTGGATAGCTCAGCCGAACACTGAAGCTTTCTTT
NA TRBJ2-5 TRBV18 NA CASSPLLDGETQYF TGTGCCAGCTCACCCCTTTTGGACGGGGAGACCCAGTACTTC
NA TRBJ2-5 TRBV5-4 TRBD1 CASSMGQDQETQYF TGTGCCAGCAGCATGGGACAGGACCAAGAGACCCAGTACTTC
NA TRBJ2-2 TRBV18 NA CASSPNGNTGELFF TGTGCCAGCTCACCGAACGGGAACACCGGGGAGCTGTTTTTT
NA TRBJ2-3 TRBV5-6 TRBD1 CASSFDRDDTQYF TGTGCCAGCAGCTTTGACAGGGACGATACGCAGTATTTT
NA TRBJ1-5 TRBV5-5 NA CASSLDVAAQRGQPQHF TGTGCCAGCAGCTTGGATGTGGCCGCCCAACGGGGTCAGCCCCAGCATTTT
NA TRBJ2-7 TRBV7-9 NA CASRPGHNGIEQYF TGTGCCAGCCGGCCGGGACATAACGGTATCGAGCAGTACTTC
once TRBJ1-1 TRBV28 NA CASSYSDRMNTEAFF TGTGCCAGCAGTTATTCGGACAGAATGAACACTGAAGCTTTCTTT
NA TRBJ1-6 TRBV6-1 NA CASRGSSPLHF TGTGCCAGCAGGGGTTCTTCACCCCTCCACTTT
NA TRBJ2-7 TRBV29-1 NA CSVSTGPSSYEQYF TGCAGCGTTAGTACGGGACCGAGCTCCTACGAGCAGTACTTC
NA TRBJ2-7 TRBV5-6 TRBD2 CASSSLAGGPYEQYF TGTGCCAGCAGCTCTCTAGCGGGAGGGCCCTACGAGCAGTACTTC
NA TRBJ2-7 TRBV19 TRBD1 CASSVTGTGGYEQYF TGTGCCAGTAGTGTCACCGGGACAGGGGGATACGAGCAGTACTTC
once TRBJ1-5 TRBV18 TRBD1 CASSPTGDSNQPQHF TGTGCCAGCTCACCCACAGGGGATAGCAATCAGCCCCAGCATTTT
NA TRBJ1-5 TRBV7-8 TRBD1 CASSLEGVGQWYQPQHF TGTGCCAGCAGCTTAGAAGGCGTGGGACAGTGGTATCAGCCCCAGCATTTT
NA TRBJ1-2 TRBV7-9 NA CASSLVGAGREPLGYGYTF TGTGCCAGCAGCTTAGTGGGGGCCGGAAGGGAGCCTCTTGGCTATGGCTACACCTTC
NA TRBJ2-1 TRBV7-2 NA CASSPDRWYNEQFF TGTGCCAGCAGCCCCGACAGGTGGTACAATGAGCAGTTCTTC
NA TRBJ1-5 TRBV20-1 TRBD1 CSAGVDRGHF TGCAGTGCTGGGGTGGACAGGGGGCATTTT
NA TRBJ1-6 TRBV6-4 NA CAPLVGANSPLHF TGTGCCCCCCTTGTGGGGGCTAATTCACCCCTCCACTTT
NA TRBJ2-5 TRBV5-1 TRBD1 CASSKAGTGGETQYF TGCGCCAGCAGCAAGGCCGGGACAGGGGGTGAGACCCAGTACTTC
NA TRBJ2-7 TRBV5-1 TRBD1 CASSPQGTGGDEQYF TGCGCCAGCAGCCCCCAAGGGACAGGGGGCGACGAGCAGTACTTC
NA TRBJ1-5 TRBV27 NA CASSGDGGANQPQHF TGTGCCAGCAGTGGGGATGGCGGCGCCAATCAGCCCCAGCATTTT
NA TRBJ2-7 TRBV6-5 NA CASSRTRGEQYF TGTGCCAGCAGTCGAACCAGGGGCGAGCAGTACTTC
few TRBJ1-2 TRBV7-9 NA CASSAAATGYTF TGTGCCAGCAGCGCGGCCGCAACTGGCTACACCTTC